The 10 T cell receptor beta chains in this list originate from one sample, sequenced in a study of regulatory T cells in long-lasting Graves disease. Time point denoted: newly diagnosed GD, antithyroid drugs for less than 3 months. Preparation of the TCR library used RNA extracted from PBMCs. Library construction for TCR beta used iRepertoire HTBI primers and Arm-PCR of CDR3 regions. TCRdb re-derived calls from the multiplex PCR reads in MiXCR, one entry per CDR3 protein. Among approximately 360,000 distinct CDR3 sequences, roughly 12% were seen once, and the ten largest hold approximately 20%. These same records also appear under a second study, on T cells in Graves' hyperthyroidism and ophthalmopathy.

Sample: peripheral blood mononuclear cells (PBMCs), taken at new diagnosis, from a patient treated with antithyroid drugs. These receptors were taken from a woman under 30 with Graves disease.

As for this clonotype: A much bigger clone sits one base away, suggesting this may be a read error. The genes are TRBV7-2 and TRBJ2-2; no definite D call. Germline V lookup: CDR1 SGHTA, CDR2 FQGNSA. The V end lost 7 bases, the J end lost 3 bases, and 9 bases lay between the germline ends. The CDR3 is 13 residues long. This CDR3 reads CASNVHYTGELFF. The DNA for the CDR3 is TGTGCCAGCAACGTACATTACACCGGGGAGCTGTTTTTT.

This clonotype was recorded at least ten times. J is TRBJ2-1 and V is TRBV28; TRBD2 agrees at 7 bases. The CDR3 has 16 residues. V lost 4 bases to trimming and J lost 7 bases; unmatched junction nucleotides: 13. The germline V gene encodes CDR1 MDHEN and CDR2 SYDVKM. CDR3 sequence (DNA): TGTGCCAGCAGTTATTGGTCCGGGGCTAGCGGAAATGAGCAGTTCTTC. Protein sequence: CASSYWSGASGNEQFF.

In its sample, this clonotype was seen many times. In nucleotides, the CDR3 is TGCAGCGTTAGAGGACAGCCCAACACTGAAGCTTTCTTT. Translated, it gives CSVRGQPNTEAFF. The V call is TRBV29-1, the J call TRBJ1-1; TRBD1 might be the D (6 bases). With 5 bases removed from V and 2 bases from J, the gap between germline ends came to 12 bases. Germline V CDR1 and CDR2: SQVTM, ANQGSEA. The length of the CDR3 is 13 residues.

This clonotype was seen a few times. The rearrangement links TRBV14 to TRBJ2-3; D is ambiguous. V lost 0 bases and J 0 bases, leaving 10 bases between the germline ends. This CDR3 is built from 16 residues. Germline assignment: CDR1 SGHDN and CDR2 FVKESK. CDR3 in DNA: TGTGCCAGCAGCCAAGACTTAGGGTACAGCACAGATACGCAGTATTTT. Translating it yields CASSQDLGYSTDTQYF. The variable domain in full, with the rest retrieved from reference TRBV14 and TRBJ2-3, is EAGVTQFPSHSVIEKGQTVTLRCDPISGHDNLYWYRRVMGKEIKFLLHFVKESKQDESGMPNNRFLAERTGGTYSTLKVQPAELEDSGVYFCASSQDLGYSTDTQYFGPGTRLTVL.

The chain combines TRBV7-9 with TRBJ2-1; D might be TRBD2 (5 bases). Between the trimmed V and J ends, which lost 5 bases and 3 bases, there was a span of 17 bases. CDR3 length equals 16 residues. From germline, CDR1 is SEHNR and CDR2 FQNEAQ (reference sequence). The CDR3 DNA follows: TGTGCCAGCAGCCCAAGAGGGCGCGGCTACTACAATGAGCAGTTCTTC. Protein: CASSPRGRGYYNEQFF.

This clonotype was seen at least ten times. V is TRBV6-5 and J is TRBJ1-2, with 9 bases aligning to TRBD1. Germline trimming cut 1 base from V and 6 bases from J; bases unmatched to any gene: 6. The germline CDR1 and CDR2 sequences are MNHEY and SVGAGI. This CDR3 has 15 residues. CDR3 in DNA: TGTGCCAGCAGTTACTATGGACAGGGGAAAAATGGCTACACCTTC. Its protein is CASSYYGQGKNGYTF.

This clonotype was detected many times. The chain combines TRBV6-1 with TRBJ1-2; D remains unclear. CDR1 MNHNS and CDR2 SASEGT come from the germline V gene. The CDR3 sequence is 14 residues long. V was cut by 7 bases and J by 0 bases, with 12 bases left in between. The CDR3 protein is CASNPVTTNYGYTF. The CDR3 region has the DNA TGTGCCAGCAACCCAGTAACTACTAACTATGGCTACACCTTC.

This clonotype was picked up many times. The J gene is TRBJ2-7, the V gene TRBV12-3 or TRBV12-4; TRBD2 is a possible D gene (6 bases). V shed 5 bases and J shed 2 bases, with 16 bases lying between them. The CDR3 extends over 15 amino acids. The CDR3 region is CASSPLAGGAYEQYF. The CDR3 nucleotides read TGTGCCAGCAGTCCACTAGCCGGAGGAGCCTACGAGCAGTACTTC.

Only a few counts were recorded for this clonotype. The chain is built from TRBV5-1 and TRBJ2-1; D is tentatively TRBD1 or TRBD2 (5 bases each). The CDR3 runs to 15 residues. Germline V gene sequence: CDR1 SGHRS, CDR2 YFSETQ. With 2 bases removed from V and 7 bases from J, the gap between germline ends came to 16 bases. CDR3 loop: CASSFGDPKRNEQFF. The CDR3 region has the DNA TGCGCCAGCAGCTTCGGGGACCCGAAGCGGAATGAGCAGTTCTTC.

The chain combines TRBV6-5 with TRBJ2-1; 7 bases align to TRBD1. CDR3 length: 14 amino acids. After removal of 0 bases from V and 8 bases from J, the junction contained 4 bases not matched to a gene. CDR1 MNHEY and CDR2 SVGAGI come from the germline V gene. CDR3 bases: TGTGCCAGCAGTTACTCGACAGGGCCCGATGAGCAGTTCTTC. Translating it yields CASSYSTGPDEQFF.